This section outlines one T cell receptor beta chain sequence together with its context. Its recognized antigen is unknown. Per-base quality was not reported, and no clone a single base away is much larger than it. This sample is drawn from a study of OX40 agonist ivuxolimab in advanced cancers. Looking at the study overall: The costimulatory receptor OX40 (CD134) was targeted by ivuxolimab, a fully human IgG2 agonistic monoclonal antibody. A male proportion of approximately 83% and a mean age of 60 years, ranging from about 23 to 90, were recorded for the dose-escalation cohort. Partial responses occurred in three dose-escalation patients, of whom one had hepatocellular carcinoma and two had cutaneous melanoma. The paper covers the monotherapy dose-escalation part of the phase I ivuxolimab trial, which included N of about 56 patients. Peripheral TCRbeta sequencing aimed to test whether ivuxolimab altered TCR sequence diversity and caused clonal T-cell expansion. Intravenous ivuxolimab was administered to patients every 2 weeks at six dose levels: 0.01, 0.1, 0.3, 1.5, 3 and 10 mg/kg. Of the roughly 52 patients in dose escalation, around 19 had hepatocellular carcinoma, some 15 had melanoma, 9 had renal cell carcinoma and 9 had head and neck cancer. Patients were allowed to have had prior anti-PD-1, anti-PD-L1 or anti-CTLA-4 therapy, and 40% of the dose-escalation patients had been treated with checkpoint inhibitors. The investigation overall reported the following: After ivuxolimab, more expanded clones were found on average in CD8+ T cells than in CD4+ T cells. At doses from 0.1 to 3.0 mg/kg, clonal expansion was seen in both CD4+ and CD8+ blood T cells between baseline and week 6. Which antigens the clonally expanded peripheral T cells were specific for was not determined. Low levels of normalized T-cell clonal expansion were also seen in some nonresponding patients. In the 0.1-3.0 mg/kg groups, partial responders had among the lowest normalized peripheral clonal expansion, particularly in CD8+ T cells.

Patients with a history of autoimmune disease or receiving systemic immunosuppression were excluded from the trial. Peripheral blood for TCR sequencing was collected from all dose cohorts at baseline, on cycle 4 day 1, and on cycle 7 day 1. Samples came from an open-label, multicenter, first-in-human phase I dose-escalation trial of ivuxolimab. Adults with locally advanced or metastatic melanoma, renal cell, hepatocellular, or head and neck squamous cell carcinoma were enrolled in the trial. Before TCR sequencing, CD4+ T cells and CD8+ T cells were sorted from peripheral blood as separate populations. The CDR3 runs 13 residues from the cysteine to the phenylalanine. Only the CDR3 DNA stays, 39 bases, in frame from base 1. As encoded in the germline V gene, CDR1 is SGDLS while CDR2 is YYNGEE. V lost 0 bases and J lost 4 bases; the stretch between them is 7 bases long. Genomic DNA was isolated from the sorted cells so that the TCRbeta CDR3 region could be sequenced. The immunoSEQ Assay was used for sequencing of TCRbeta CDR3 regions. TCRdb retrieved this table from immuneACCESS and kept in-frame rearrangements only. Not all clones are present; in checked studies, unresolved V genes account for under half, and no reason is known for the remainder. The sample table shows some 72,000 clones, and roughly four fifths are seen once. Roughly 0.5% of the sample is in the top ten clones.

This TCR was sampled from an adult with an advanced solid tumor such as melanoma, head and neck, liver or kidney cancer. The chain couples TRBV9 to TRBJ1-1; no D gene can be assigned with confidence. The sequencing here drew on CD4+ or CD8+ T cells sorted from blood, taken in a trial of the OX40 agonist ivuxolimab. The CDR3 is CASSVVAGTEAFF. The nucleotides are TGTGCCAGCAGCGTAGTTGCGGGCACTGAAGCTTTCTTT.